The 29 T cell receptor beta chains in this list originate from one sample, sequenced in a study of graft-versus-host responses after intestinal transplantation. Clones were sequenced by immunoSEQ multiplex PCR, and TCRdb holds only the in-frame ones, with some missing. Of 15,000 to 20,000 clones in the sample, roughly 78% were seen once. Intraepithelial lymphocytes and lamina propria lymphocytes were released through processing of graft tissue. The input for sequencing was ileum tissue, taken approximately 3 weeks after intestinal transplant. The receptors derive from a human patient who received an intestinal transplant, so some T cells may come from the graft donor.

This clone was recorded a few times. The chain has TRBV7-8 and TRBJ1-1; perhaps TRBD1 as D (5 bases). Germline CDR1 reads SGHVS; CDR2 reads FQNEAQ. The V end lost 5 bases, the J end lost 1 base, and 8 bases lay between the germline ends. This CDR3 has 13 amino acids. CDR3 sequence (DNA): TGTGCCAGCAGCCCGGGGGGGAACACTGAAGCTTTCTTT. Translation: CASSPGGNTEAFF.

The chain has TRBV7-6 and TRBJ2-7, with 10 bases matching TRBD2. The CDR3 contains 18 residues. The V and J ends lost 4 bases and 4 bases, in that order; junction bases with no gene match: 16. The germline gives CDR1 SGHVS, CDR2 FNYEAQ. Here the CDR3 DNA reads TGTGCCAGCAGCTCCCGTTTAAGCATAGCGGGAGGCGTTTACGAGCAGTACTTC. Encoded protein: CASSSRLSIAGGVYEQYF.

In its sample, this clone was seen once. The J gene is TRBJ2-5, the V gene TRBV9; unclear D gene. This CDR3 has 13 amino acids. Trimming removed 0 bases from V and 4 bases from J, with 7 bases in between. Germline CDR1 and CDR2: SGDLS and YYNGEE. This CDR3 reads CASSVASTETQYF. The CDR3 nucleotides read TGTGCCAGCAGCGTAGCTTCTACAGAGACCCAGTACTTC.

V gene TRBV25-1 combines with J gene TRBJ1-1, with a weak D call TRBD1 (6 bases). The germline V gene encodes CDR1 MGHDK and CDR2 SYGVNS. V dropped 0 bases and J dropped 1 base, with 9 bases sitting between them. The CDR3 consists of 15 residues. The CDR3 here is CASSEYLGQNTEAFF. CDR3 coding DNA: TGTGCCAGCAGTGAATATTTGGGACAGAACACTGAAGCTTTCTTT.

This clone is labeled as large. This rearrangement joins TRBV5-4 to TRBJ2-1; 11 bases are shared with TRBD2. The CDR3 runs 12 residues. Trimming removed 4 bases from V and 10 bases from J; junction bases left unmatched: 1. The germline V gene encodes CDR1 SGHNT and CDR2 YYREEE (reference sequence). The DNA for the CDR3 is TGTGCCAGCAGCCCTAGCGGGAGGGAGCAGTTCTTC. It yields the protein CASSPSGREQFF.

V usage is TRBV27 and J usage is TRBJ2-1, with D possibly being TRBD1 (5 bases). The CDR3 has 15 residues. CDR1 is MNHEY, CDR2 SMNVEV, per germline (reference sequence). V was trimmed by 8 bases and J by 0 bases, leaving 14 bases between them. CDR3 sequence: CASQYYRSSYNEQFF. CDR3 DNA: TGTGCCAGCCAATACTACAGGAGCTCCTACAATGAGCAGTTCTTC.

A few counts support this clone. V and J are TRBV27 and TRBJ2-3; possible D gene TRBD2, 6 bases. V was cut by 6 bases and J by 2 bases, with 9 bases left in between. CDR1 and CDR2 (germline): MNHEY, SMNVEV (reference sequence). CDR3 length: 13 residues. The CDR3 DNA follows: TGTGCCAGCAGGCTAGCGTCCACAGATACGCAGTATTTT. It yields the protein CASRLASTDTQYF.

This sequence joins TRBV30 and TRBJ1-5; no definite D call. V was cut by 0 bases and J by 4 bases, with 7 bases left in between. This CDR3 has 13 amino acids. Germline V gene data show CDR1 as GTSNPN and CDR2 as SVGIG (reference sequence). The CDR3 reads CAWSVHPNQPQHF. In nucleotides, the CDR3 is TGTGCCTGGAGTGTACATCCGAATCAGCCCCAGCATTTT.

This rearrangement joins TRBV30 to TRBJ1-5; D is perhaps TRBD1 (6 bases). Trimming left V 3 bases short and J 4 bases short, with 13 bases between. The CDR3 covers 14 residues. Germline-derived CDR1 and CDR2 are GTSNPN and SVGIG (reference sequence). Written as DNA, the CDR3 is TGTGCCTGGAGCGTCGGGACATCAAATCAGCCCCAGCATTTT. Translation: CAWSVGTSNQPQHF.

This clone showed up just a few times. CDR3: CASSQAVYEQFF. In nucleotides, the CDR3 is TGCGCCAGCAGCCAAGCTGTTTATGAGCAGTTCTTC. The rearrangement uses TRBV4-1 and TRBJ2-1; D is uncertain. CDR1 is MGHRA and CDR2 is YSYEKL in the germline V gene. The CDR3 contains 12 residues. Trimming cost V 1 base and J 8 bases, with 6 bases left between them.

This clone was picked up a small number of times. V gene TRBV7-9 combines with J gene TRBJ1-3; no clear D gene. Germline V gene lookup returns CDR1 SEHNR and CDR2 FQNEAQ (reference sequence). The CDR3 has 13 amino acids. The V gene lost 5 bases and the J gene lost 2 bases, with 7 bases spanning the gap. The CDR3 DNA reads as TGTGCCAGCAGCCGAACTGCTGGAAACACCATATATTTT. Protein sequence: CASSRTAGNTIYF.

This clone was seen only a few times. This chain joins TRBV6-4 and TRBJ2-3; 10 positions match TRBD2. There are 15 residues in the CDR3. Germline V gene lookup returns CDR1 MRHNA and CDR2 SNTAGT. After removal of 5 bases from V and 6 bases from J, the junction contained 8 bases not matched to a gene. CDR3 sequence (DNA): TGTGCCAGCAGTTCTAGCGGGGGACAAGTGGATACGCAGTATTTT. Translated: CASSSSGGQVDTQYF.

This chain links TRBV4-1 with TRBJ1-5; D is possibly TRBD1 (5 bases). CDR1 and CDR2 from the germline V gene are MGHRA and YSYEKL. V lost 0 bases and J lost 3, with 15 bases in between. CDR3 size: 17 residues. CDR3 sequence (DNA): TGCGCCAGCAGCCAAGATTATAACCAGGGAATCAATCAGCCCCAGCATTTT. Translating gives CASSQDYNQGINQPQHF.

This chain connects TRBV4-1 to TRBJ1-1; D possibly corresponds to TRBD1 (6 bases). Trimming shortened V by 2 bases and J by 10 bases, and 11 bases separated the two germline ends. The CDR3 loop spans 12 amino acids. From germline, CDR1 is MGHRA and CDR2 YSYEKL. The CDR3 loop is CASSQTGIGAFF. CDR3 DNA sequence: TGCGCCAGCAGCCAAACAGGGATAGGAGCTTTCTTT.

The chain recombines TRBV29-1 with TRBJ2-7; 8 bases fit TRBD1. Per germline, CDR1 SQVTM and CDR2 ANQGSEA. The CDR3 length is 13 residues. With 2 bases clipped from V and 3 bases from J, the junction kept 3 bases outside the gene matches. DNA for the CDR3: TGCAGCGTTGAATTTACAGGGGGCTACGAGCAGTACTTC. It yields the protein CSVEFTGGYEQYF.

The CDR3 sequence: CASSFRGDQPQHF. CDR3 DNA sequence: TGTGCCAGCAGTTTTCGGGGGGATCAGCCCCAGCATTTT. The chain uses TRBV6-5 and TRBJ1-5; D is possibly TRBD1 (5 bases). The V gene's germline CDR1 is MNHEY and CDR2 SVGAGI. V lost 4 bases and J lost 5, with 9 bases in between. This CDR3 has 13 residues.

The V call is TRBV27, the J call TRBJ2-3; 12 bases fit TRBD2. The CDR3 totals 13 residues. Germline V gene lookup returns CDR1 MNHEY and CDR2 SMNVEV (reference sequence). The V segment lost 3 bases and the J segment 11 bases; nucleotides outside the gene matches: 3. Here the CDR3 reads CASSFASGGVQYF. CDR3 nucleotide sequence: TGTGCCAGCAGTTTCGCTAGCGGGGGGGTGCAGTATTTT.

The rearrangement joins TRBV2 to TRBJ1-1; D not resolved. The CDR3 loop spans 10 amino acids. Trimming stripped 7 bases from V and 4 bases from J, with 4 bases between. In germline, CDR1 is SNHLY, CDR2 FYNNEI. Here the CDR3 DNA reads TGTGCCAGCACTAGCACTGAAGCTTTCTTT. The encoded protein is CASTSTEAFF.

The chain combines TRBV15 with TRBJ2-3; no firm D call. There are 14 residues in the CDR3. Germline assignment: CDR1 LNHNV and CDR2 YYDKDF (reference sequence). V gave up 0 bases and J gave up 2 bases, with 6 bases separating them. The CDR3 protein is CATSRDEATDTQYF. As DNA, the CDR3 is TGTGCCACCAGCAGAGATGAGGCCACAGATACGCAGTATTTT.

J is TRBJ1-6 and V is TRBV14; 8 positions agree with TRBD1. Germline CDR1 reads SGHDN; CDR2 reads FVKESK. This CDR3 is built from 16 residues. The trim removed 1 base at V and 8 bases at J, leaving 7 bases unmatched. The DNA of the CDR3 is TGTGCCAGCAGCCAAGCAGGGGGCGGATTGGATTCACCCCTCCACTTT. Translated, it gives CASSQAGGGLDSPLHF.

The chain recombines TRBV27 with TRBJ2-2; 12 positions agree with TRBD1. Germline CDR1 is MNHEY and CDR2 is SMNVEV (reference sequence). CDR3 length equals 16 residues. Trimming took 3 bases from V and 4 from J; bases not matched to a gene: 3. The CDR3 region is CASSFGTGGGTGELFF. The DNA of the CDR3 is TGTGCCAGCAGTTTCGGGACAGGGGGCGGCACCGGGGAGCTGTTTTTT.

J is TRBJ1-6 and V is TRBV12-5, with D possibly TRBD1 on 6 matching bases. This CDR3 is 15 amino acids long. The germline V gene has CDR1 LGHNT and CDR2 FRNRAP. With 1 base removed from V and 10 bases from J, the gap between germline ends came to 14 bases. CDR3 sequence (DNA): TGTGCTAGTGGTTTGGCGGTAACAGGGAGCTCACCCCTCCACTTT. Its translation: CASGLAVTGSSPLHF.

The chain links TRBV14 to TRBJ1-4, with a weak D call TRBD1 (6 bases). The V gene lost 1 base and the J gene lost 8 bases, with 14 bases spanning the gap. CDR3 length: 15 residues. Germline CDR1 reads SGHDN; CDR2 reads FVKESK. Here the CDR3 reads CASSQVNRAREKLFF. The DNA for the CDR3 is TGTGCCAGCAGCCAAGTTAACAGGGCGAGGGAAAAACTGTTTTTT.

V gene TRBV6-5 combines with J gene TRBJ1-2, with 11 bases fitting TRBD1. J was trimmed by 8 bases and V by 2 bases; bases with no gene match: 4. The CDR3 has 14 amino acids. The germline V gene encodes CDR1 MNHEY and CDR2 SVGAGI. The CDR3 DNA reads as TGTGCCAGCAGTTACAGGGGGACAGGGGGGGGCTACACCTTC. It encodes CASSYRGTGGGYTF.

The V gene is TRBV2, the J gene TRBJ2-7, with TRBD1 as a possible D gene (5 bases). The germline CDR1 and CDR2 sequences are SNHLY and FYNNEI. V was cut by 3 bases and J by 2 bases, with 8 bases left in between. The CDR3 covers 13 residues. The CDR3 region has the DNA TGTGCCAGCAGTGACAGGGTCACCTACGAGCAGTACTTC. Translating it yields CASSDRVTYEQYF.

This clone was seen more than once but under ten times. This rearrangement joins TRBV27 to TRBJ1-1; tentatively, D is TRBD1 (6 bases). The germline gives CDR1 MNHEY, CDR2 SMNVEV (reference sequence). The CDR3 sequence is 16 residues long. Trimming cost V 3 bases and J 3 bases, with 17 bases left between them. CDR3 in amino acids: CASSLGTGGQDTEAFF. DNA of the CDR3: TGTGCCAGCAGTTTGGGGACGGGGGGGCAGGACACTGAAGCTTTCTTT.

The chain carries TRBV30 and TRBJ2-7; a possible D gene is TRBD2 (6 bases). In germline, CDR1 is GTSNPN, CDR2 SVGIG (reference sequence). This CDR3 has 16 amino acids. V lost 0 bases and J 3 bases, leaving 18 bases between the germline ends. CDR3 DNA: TGTGCCTGGAGTGTACGCGTCGCGGGGTCCAGCTACGAGCAGTACTTC. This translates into CAWSVRVAGSSYEQYF.

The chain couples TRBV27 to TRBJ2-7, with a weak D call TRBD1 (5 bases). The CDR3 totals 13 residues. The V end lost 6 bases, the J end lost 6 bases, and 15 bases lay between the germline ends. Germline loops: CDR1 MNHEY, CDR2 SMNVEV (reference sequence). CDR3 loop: CASSPDKTGEQYF. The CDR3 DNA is TGTGCCAGCAGCCCGGACAAGACCGGCGAGCAGTACTTC.

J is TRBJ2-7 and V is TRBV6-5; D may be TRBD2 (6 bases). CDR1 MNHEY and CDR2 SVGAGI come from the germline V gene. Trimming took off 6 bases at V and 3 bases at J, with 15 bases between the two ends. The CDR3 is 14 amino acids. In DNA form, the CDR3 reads TGTGCCAGCAGAGAGACGGGACTGATCTACGAGCAGTACTTC. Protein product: CASRETGLIYEQYF.